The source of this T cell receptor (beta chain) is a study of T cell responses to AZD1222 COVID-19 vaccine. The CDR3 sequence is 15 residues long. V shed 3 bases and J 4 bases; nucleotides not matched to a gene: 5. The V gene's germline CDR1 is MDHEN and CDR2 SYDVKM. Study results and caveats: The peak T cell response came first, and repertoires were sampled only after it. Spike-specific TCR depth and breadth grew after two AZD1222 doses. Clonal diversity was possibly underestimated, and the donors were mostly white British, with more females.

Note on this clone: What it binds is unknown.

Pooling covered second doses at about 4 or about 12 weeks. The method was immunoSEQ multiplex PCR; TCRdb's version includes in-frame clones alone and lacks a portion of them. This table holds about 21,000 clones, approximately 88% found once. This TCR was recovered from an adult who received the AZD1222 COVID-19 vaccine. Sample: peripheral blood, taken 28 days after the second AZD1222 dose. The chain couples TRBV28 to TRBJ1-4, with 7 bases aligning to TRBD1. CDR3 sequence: CASSLGTANNEKLFF. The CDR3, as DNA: TGTGCCAGCAGTTTGGGGACAGCGAATAATGAAAAACTGTTTTTT.